This T cell receptor beta chain was captured in a study of cytomegalovirus exposure and HLA in healthy donors. This CDR3 is built from 12 residues. Germline V gene data show CDR1 as SQVTM and CDR2 as ANQGSEA. V shed 3 bases, J shed 7 bases, and the junction held 5 bases outside the gene matches. Amplification used 60 Vbeta primers and 13 Jbeta primers. Profiling relied on immunoSEQ multiplex PCR, and the TCRdb table lists in-frame clones only, not all of them. The table lists 100,000 to 150,000 clones, under 90% of them singletons. This TCR came from a woman aged 40 to 50 in good health and CMV-seropositive. Sample: PBMCs. J is TRBJ1-1 and V is TRBV29-1; TRBD1 agrees at 7 bases. The CDR3 DNA sequence: TGCAGCGTTGACAGGGGGACTGGTGAAGCTTTCTTT. As protein: CSVDRGTGEAFF.